This section outlines one T cell receptor beta chain sequence together with its context. There is no known antigen for this receptor. Per-nucleotide qualities are absent, and no much larger clonotype sits a single base away. All of the isolated RNA was reverse transcribed with the High Capacity cDNA Reverse Transcription Kit, so expressed TCRB transcripts were sequenced. Naive, central memory and regulatory T cell samples underwent deep immunoSEQ sequencing, averaging about 3.57 million total reads per sample. Sorted cells were lysed in RLT buffer, and RNA was extracted using DNase-treated RNeasy Micro or Mini kits according to cell number. To prevent cross-contamination, each cell subset was processed individually, whereas patient and healthy donor samples were processed jointly. Using the immunoSEQ multiplex PCR, TCRB sequences were amplified from cDNA into 87-bp fragments spanning the CDR3 region. The amplicons were sequenced using the Illumina HiSeq platform. The paper's processing steps were these. Synthetic template baselines were used to correct PCR bias computationally, reads within Hamming distance 2 were collapsed, and singletons that could not be merged were discarded. Reads were aligned against IMGT so that V, D and J genes, CDR3 length and insertions or deletions at six rearrangement sites could be assigned. Within each subset, clonotype counts were normalized to the number of sorted cells before true diversity and Gini coefficients were calculated with the tcR R package. The overlap coefficient, calculated on TCRB nucleotide sequences, was used to measure repertoire sharing. The clones in this table, taken by TCRdb from immuneACCESS, are in-frame only. Not every clone is retained; where verified, under half of the shortfall comes from an unresolved V gene, and the cause of the rest is unknown. D and trimming were read from the DNA, whereas the V and J calls and clone size are those reported in that table. The sample includes about 290,000 clones, with under 8.5% observed a single time. Over 0.8% of the sample comes from the top ten.

Sequences MNHNY (CDR1) and SVGAGI (CDR2) are obtained from the germline V gene (reference sequence). The CDR3 sequence holds 13 residues, the cysteine and phenylalanine included. Only the CDR3 region is kept as DNA, spanning 39 bases read in frame from base 1. Relative to germline, V is 6 bases shorter and J is 0 bases shorter, with 7 bases between their ends. Each donor gave one peripheral blood draw, averaging around 0.11 L, which was collected into heparinised tubes. A BD FACSAria II was used to sort naive, central memory, regulatory and stem cell-like memory CD4+ T cells with a panel that included CD45RO, CCR7, CD25, CD127, CD95 and CD27. Every sorted population had a purity above 95%. PBMCs were separated immediately by Lymphoprep density gradient centrifugation and were stained directly, without being cultured. To minimize batch effects, samples were stained and sorted in pairs, one healthy donor with one patient per experiment.

The data are from a study of beta chain features in type 1 diabetes (dated by TCRdb to between 2018 and 2020). For the study in its entirety: Mean age, gender distribution, total cell number and subset yield were not different between patients and healthy donors. Across all samples, fewer than 130 million sorted cells were examined, and cell number per subset correlated strongly with RNA yield. Naive and central memory subsets were obtained from all 30 or so donors, but regulatory and stem cell-like memory subsets were isolated from only 8 patients and roughly eight healthy donors. The study compared TCRB repertoires of sorted circulating CD4+ T cell subsets between recently diagnosed type 1 diabetes patients and matched healthy donors.

What the authors observed across the whole study: Because cDNA was sequenced instead of genomic DNA, activated cells with high expression could be over-represented, although the groups did not differ in activation or CD3 levels. Type 1 diabetes patients showed a moderate but significant shortening of TCRB CDR3 length in all four CD4+ subsets. PCR may preferentially amplify shorter templates, but because patient and control samples were amplified and corrected together, any resulting skew would affect both groups equally. Only small numbers of individuals were included in the HLA sub-analyses, which left unresolved whether HLA type had any influence on TCRB rearrangement. At VDJ recombination sites, type 1 diabetes patients had fewer insertions and more deleted nucleotides, which implies abnormalities in thymic rearrangement. Naive, central memory and regulatory TCRB repertoires appeared to be more alike among patients than among healthy donors.

Sequencing was carried out using central memory CD4+ T cells from blood. This receptor was obtained from a woman under 30 in good health. The chain links TRBV6-6 with TRBJ2-3, with the D gene too uncertain to name. The sequenced DNA: TGTGCCAGCAGCACCAAAAGCACAGATACGCAGTATTTT. This codes for CASSTKSTDTQYF.